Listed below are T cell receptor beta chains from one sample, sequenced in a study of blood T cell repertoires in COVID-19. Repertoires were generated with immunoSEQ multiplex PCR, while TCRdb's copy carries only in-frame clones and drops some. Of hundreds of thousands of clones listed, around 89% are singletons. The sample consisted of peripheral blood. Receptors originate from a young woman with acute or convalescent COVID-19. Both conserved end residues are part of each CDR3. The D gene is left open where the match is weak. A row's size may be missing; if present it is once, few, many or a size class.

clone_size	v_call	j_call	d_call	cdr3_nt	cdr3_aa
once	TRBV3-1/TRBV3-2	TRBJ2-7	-	TGTGCCAGCAGCCTAGCCGTACCCTACGAGCAGTACTTC	CASSLAVPYEQYF
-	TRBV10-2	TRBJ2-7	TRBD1	TGCGCCAGCAGTGGGACAGGCAACTACTACGAGCAGTACTTC	CASSGTGNYYEQYF
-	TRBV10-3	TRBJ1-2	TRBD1	TGTGCCATCAGTGACGGTCGCGGGACAGACAACTATGGCTACACCTTC	CAISDGRGTDNYGYTF
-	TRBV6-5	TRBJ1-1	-	TGTGCCAGCAGCCTTGGCAGGTCGAACACTGAAGCTTTCTTT	CASSLGRSNTEAFF
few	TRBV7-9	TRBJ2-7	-	TGTGCCAGCAGCCACACAGACGAGCAGTACTTC	CASSHTDEQYF
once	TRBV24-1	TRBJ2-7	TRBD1	TGTGCCACCAGCACCCCCGACAGGGCGGAAGAGCAGTACTTC	CATSTPDRAEEQYF
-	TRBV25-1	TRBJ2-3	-	TGTGCCAGCAGTGATCGTAGAGATACGCAGTATTTT	CASSDRRDTQYF
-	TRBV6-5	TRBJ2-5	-	TGTGCCAGCAGTTACGGTGAGGGTCACCAAGAGACCCAGTACTTC	CASSYGEGHQETQYF
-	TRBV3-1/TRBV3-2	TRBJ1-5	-	TGTGCCAGCAGCCAAGGCCGAGGGCCCCAGCATTTT	CASSQGRGPQHF
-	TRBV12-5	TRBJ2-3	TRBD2	TGTGCTAGTGGTTTCCTCCCGGGGGGTCAGTATTCTAGCACAGATACGCAGTATTTT	CASGFLPGGQYSSTDTQYF
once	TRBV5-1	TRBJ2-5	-	TGCGCCAGCAGCTTGACGGCAGAAGGGGGCCAAGAGACCCAGTACTTC	CASSLTAEGGQETQYF
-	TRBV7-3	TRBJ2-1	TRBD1	TGTGCCAGCAGCCCTAGTCCCGGGACAGGGGGCTTCGATGAGCAGTTCTTC	CASSPSPGTGGFDEQFF
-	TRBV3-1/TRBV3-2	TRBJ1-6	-	TGTGCCAGCAGCCCACAGGGCGGGAATTCACCCCTCCACTTT	CASSPQGGNSPLHF
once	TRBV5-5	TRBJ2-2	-	TGTGCCAGCAGCTTGTCGCCGGCAGGGTTGTCCGGGGAGCTGTTTTTT	CASSLSPAGLSGELFF
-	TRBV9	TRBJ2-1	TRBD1	TGTGCCAGCAGCTTGGGGACAGGGGACTACAATGAGCAGTTCTTC	CASSLGTGDYNEQFF
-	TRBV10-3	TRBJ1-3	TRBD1	TGTGCCACTCAAGGACAGGGGGGTTATGGAAACACCATATATTTT	CATQGQGGYGNTIYF
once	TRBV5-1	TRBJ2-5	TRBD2	TGCGCCAGCAGCCCAAGGCCGCTAGCGGGGGGCCAGGGAGAGACCCAGTACTTC	CASSPRPLAGGQGETQYF
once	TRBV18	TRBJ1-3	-	TGTGCCAGCTCACGGATATTGGGAGACTCTGGAAACACCATATATTTT	CASSRILGDSGNTIYF
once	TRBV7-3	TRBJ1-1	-	TGTGCCAGCAGCCCCATCGACAGGATAGGCACTGAAGCTTTCTTT	CASSPIDRIGTEAFF
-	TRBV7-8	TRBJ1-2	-	TGTGCCAGCAGCTTATCGGGTGCGGGGCCTAACTATGGCTACACCTTC	CASSLSGAGPNYGYTF